This T cell receptor (beta chain) emerged from a study of cytomegalovirus exposure and HLA in healthy donors. Trimming took off 0 bases at V and 0 bases at J, with 6 bases between the two ends. Germline V gene sequence: CDR1 SGHNT, CDR2 YYREEE (reference sequence). This CDR3 contains 14 residues. Concerning this clone: The target antigen is unknown.

General study results and limits: There were some public TCRs occurring in many donors, but most TCR sequences were rare.

PCR was performed using 60 Vbeta and 13 Jbeta primers. Per the authors' pipeline: An analysis that came later counted around 80 million unique TCR beta chains, approximately 11 million shared. Assay used: immunoSEQ multiplex PCR; TCRdb lists only in-frame clones, some missing. The V and J calls and the clone size are those of that table, but D and trimming were determined from the DNA. Among some 160,000 clones listed, 80% to 85% were seen once. The chain employs TRBV5-4 and TRBJ1-1; no clear D gene. The sequencing input was PBMCs. This sequence originates from a woman younger than 35 in good health and CMV-seronegative. CDR3 protein: CASSLGQMNTEAFF. CDR3 sequence (DNA): TGTGCCAGCAGCTTGGGCCAGATGAACACTGAAGCTTTCTTT.